Shown below are 13 T cell receptor beta chains from a single sample sequenced in a study of cytomegalovirus exposure and HLA in healthy donors (dated by TCRdb to the late 2010s). To prepare the library, the immunoSEQ multiplex PCR assay was applied. A mixture of 60 forward primers for TCR Vbeta segments and 13 reverse primers for TCR Jbeta segments was used in the multiplex PCR. The table was pulled from immuneACCESS by TCRdb, which kept in-frame rearrangements only. Such tables lose some clones; where checked, under half of the loss comes from unresolved V genes, and the rest has no known cause. The sample table lists about 190,000 clones, approximately 86% of them with a count of one. The ten biggest clones cover approximately 1.5% of the sample. The specimen sequenced was PBMCs. Receptor source: a woman aged 18-35 years in good health and CMV-seronegative.

V gene TRBV6-5 combines with J gene TRBJ1-1; D gene uncertain. V was pared by 5 bases and J by 5 bases, with 18 bases between. The CDR3 consists of 15 residues. CDR1 is MNHEY, CDR2 SVGAGI, per germline. The CDR3 sequence: CASSDYGERWTEAFF. The CDR3 DNA follows: TGTGCCAGCAGTGACTATGGAGAGCGATGGACTGAAGCTTTCTTT.

CDR3 in DNA: TGTGCCAGCAGTTACTCCGGGAAAGGCTACGAGCAGTACTTC. Amino acids: CASSYSGKGYEQYF. The chain employs TRBV6-6 and TRBJ2-7, with D possibly matching TRBD2 (5 bases). Germline V gene lookup returns CDR1 MNHNY and CDR2 SVGAGI (reference sequence). The ends were cut back, 0 bases at V and 3 bases at J, with 9 bases in the middle. The CDR3 spans 14 residues.

The gene calls are TRBV5-4 and TRBJ2-7, with 7 positions matching TRBD1. This CDR3 region has 15 residues. Germline V CDR1 and CDR2: SGHNT, YYREEE (reference sequence). V lost 0 bases, J lost 3 bases, and 6 bases stayed unmatched. Here the CDR3 DNA reads TGTGCCAGCAGCTTGGATCCCGGGACAGACTACGAGCAGTACTTC. Encoded protein: CASSLDPGTDYEQYF. Together with reference TRBV5-4 and TRBJ2-7, the CDR3 gives the full variable domain: ETGVTQSPTHLIKTRGQQVTLRCSSQSGHNTVSWYQQALGQGPQFIFQYYREEENGRGNFPPRFSGLQFPNYSSELNVNALELDDSALYLCASSLDPGTDYEQYFGPGTRLTVT.

This clone has just a few counts. CDR3 DNA sequence: TGTGCCAGCAGTCCACGGACAGAGGAGCAGTACTTC. It specifies CASSPRTEEQYF. The gene calls are TRBV27 and TRBJ2-7; TRBD1 is a possible D gene (6 bases). Germline lookup yields CDR1 MNHEY and CDR2 SMNVEV (reference sequence). Trimming cost V 5 bases and J 7 bases, with 12 bases left between them. This CDR3 comprises 12 residues.

The chain is built from TRBV10-3 and TRBJ1-4, with D maybe TRBD1 (5 bases). Germline CDR1 and CDR2: ENHRY and SYGVKD. Trimming removed 10 bases at V and 0 bases at J, with 12 bases between. The CDR3 contains 14 residues. This CDR3 reads CASGTEATNEKLFF. CDR3 sequence (DNA): TGTGCCAGCGGGACCGAAGCAACTAATGAAAAACTGTTTTTT.

The chain recombines TRBV4-1 with TRBJ2-1, with TRBD2 matching over 9 bases. The CDR3 length is 16 residues. V shed 2 bases and J 5 bases; nucleotides not matched to a gene: 7. The V gene's germline CDR1 is MGHRA and CDR2 YSYEKL. The CDR3 spells CASSQPSGGPHNEQFF. The CDR3 region has the DNA TGCGCCAGCAGCCAACCAAGCGGGGGGCCCCACAATGAGCAGTTCTTC.

The chain carries TRBV18 and TRBJ2-3; 14 nucleotides agree with TRBD2. This CDR3 has 15 amino acids. The V gene end was trimmed by 3 bases and the J gene end by 7 bases; junction bases not matched to a gene: 3. CDR1 is KGHSH and CDR2 is LQKENI in the germline V gene. The CDR3, as DNA: TGTGCCAGCTCACCGACTAGCGGGGGGGCTCATACGCAGTATTTT. Its translation is CASSPTSGGAHTQYF.

The chain carries TRBV2 and TRBJ1-2; 12 bases match TRBD1. The CDR3 runs 13 residues. The V gene's germline CDR1 is SNHLY and CDR2 FYNNEI. V dropped 10 bases and J dropped 3; count of bases not matched to a gene: 3. In DNA form, the CDR3 reads TGTGCCACCGGGACAGGGGGCTACTATGGCTACACCTTC. Its protein is CATGTGGYYGYTF.

This chain uses TRBV29-1 with TRBJ1-2; 7 bases agree with TRBD1. The CDR3 length is 13 residues. V was clipped by 4 bases and J by 4 bases; unmatched bases: 6. The V gene's germline CDR1 is SQVTM and CDR2 ANQGSEA. CDR3 residues: CSVGRQGLYGYTF. In nucleotides, the CDR3 is TGCAGCGTTGGACGACAGGGCCTCTATGGCTACACCTTC.

CDR3 DNA: TGCAGCGTCCTCCAACTGGGACATCGGGACGAGCAGTACTTC. Translating it yields CSVLQLGHRDEQYF. The gene calls are TRBV29-1 and TRBJ2-7; D perhaps matches TRBD1 (6 bases). The CDR3 is 14 residues long. Looked up from germline, CDR1 is SQVTM and CDR2 is ANQGSEA. V was pared by 6 bases and J by 5 bases, with 20 bases between.

This clone appeared once. The J gene is TRBJ2-1, the V gene TRBV5-1, with D maybe TRBD2 (6 bases). The germline V gene has CDR1 SGHRS and CDR2 YFSETQ. The germline V and J ends were trimmed by 4 bases and 0 bases, with 11 bases remaining between them. The CDR3 is made up of 15 amino acids. The CDR3 protein is CASSPGTGSYNEQFF. DNA for the CDR3: TGCGCCAGCAGCCCCGGGACTGGCTCCTACAATGAGCAGTTCTTC.

This rearrangement joins TRBV9 to TRBJ2-1; 10 nucleotides line up with TRBD2. The V gene's germline CDR1 is SGDLS and CDR2 YYNGEE. Trimming cost V 0 bases and J 6 bases; bases outside gene matches: 3. The CDR3 is 15 residues long. The CDR3 sequence is CASSVASGSSNEQFF. CDR3 in DNA: TGTGCCAGCAGCGTAGCTAGCGGGAGTTCCAATGAGCAGTTCTTC.

The gene calls are TRBV11-2 and TRBJ2-1, with 11 bases matching TRBD1. After removal of 3 bases from V and 4 bases from J, the junction contained 2 bases not matched to a gene. Per the germline V gene, CDR1 is SGHAT and CDR2 is FQNNGV. This CDR3 region has 15 residues. CDR3 protein: CASSFGTGGYNEQFF. CDR3 in DNA: TGTGCCAGCAGCTTTGGGACAGGGGGATACAATGAGCAGTTCTTC. The variable domain in full, with the rest retrieved from reference TRBV11-2 and TRBJ2-1, is EAGVAQSPRYKIIEKRQSVAFWCNPISGHATLYWYQQILGQGPKLLIQFQNNGVVDDSQLPKDRFSAERLKGVDSTLKIQPAKLEDSAVYLCASSFGTGGYNEQFFGPGTRLTVL.